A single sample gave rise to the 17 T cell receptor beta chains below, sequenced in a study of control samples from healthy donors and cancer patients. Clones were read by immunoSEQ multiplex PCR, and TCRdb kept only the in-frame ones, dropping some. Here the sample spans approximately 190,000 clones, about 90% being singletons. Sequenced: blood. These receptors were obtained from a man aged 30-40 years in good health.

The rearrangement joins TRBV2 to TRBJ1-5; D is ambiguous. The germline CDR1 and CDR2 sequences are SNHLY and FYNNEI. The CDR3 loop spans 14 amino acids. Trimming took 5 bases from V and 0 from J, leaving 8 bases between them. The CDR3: CASSTTSSNQPQHF. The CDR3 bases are TGTGCCAGCAGTACCACAAGTAGCAATCAGCCCCAGCATTTT.

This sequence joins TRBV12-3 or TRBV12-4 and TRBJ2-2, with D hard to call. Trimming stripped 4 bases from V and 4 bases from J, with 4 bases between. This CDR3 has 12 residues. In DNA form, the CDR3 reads TGTGCCAGCAGTTACGGCACCGGGGAGCTGTTTTTT. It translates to CASSYGTGELFF.

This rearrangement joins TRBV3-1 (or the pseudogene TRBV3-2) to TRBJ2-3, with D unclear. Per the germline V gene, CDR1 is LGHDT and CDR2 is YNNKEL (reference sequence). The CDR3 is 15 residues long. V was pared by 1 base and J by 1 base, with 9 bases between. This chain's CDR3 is CASSQGPGRTDTQYF. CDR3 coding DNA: TGTGCCAGCAGCCAAGGTCCGGGCCGCACAGATACGCAGTATTTT.

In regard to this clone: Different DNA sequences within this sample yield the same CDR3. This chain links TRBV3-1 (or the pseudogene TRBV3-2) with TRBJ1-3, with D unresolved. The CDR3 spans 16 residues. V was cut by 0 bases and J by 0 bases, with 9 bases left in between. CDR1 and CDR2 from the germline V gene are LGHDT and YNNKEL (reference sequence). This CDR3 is CASSQDRAVSGNTIYF. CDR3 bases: TGTGCCAGCAGCCAAGATCGCGCGGTCTCTGGAAACACCATATATTTT.

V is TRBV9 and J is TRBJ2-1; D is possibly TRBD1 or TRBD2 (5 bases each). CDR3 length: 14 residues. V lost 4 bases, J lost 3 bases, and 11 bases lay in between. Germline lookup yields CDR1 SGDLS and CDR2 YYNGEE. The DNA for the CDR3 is TGTGCCAGCAGCTACCGGGACGACTACAATGAGCAGTTCTTC. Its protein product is CASSYRDDYNEQFF. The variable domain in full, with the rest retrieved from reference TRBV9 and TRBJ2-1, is DSGVTQTPKHLITATGQRVTLRCSPRSGDLSVYWYQQSLDQGLQFLIQYYNGEERAKGNILERFSAQQFPDLHSELNLSSLELGDSALYFCASSYRDDYNEQFFGPGTRLTVL.

CDR3 sequence reads: CASSIGQGGHPQHF. CDR3 coding DNA: TGTGCCAGTAGTATTGGGCAGGGGGGCCATCCCCAGCATTTT. The V call is TRBV19, the J call TRBJ1-5, with 7 bases that match TRBD1. There are 14 residues in the CDR3. Germline-derived CDR1 and CDR2 are LNHDA and SQIVND (reference sequence). J was trimmed by 10 bases and V by 3 bases; bases with no gene match: 9.

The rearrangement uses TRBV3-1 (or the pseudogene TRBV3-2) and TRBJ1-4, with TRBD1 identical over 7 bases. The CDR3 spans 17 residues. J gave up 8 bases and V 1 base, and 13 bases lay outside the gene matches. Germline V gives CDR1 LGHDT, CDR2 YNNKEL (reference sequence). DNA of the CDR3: TGTGCCAGCAGCCAAGGGCGTGGTAGAGGGGGCAACGAAAAACTGTTTTTT. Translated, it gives CASSQGRGRGGNEKLFF.

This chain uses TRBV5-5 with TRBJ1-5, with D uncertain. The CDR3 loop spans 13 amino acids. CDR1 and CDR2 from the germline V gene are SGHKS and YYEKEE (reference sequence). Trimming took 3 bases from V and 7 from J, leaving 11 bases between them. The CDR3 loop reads CASSYVTAQPQHF. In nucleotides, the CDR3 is TGTGCCAGCAGCTACGTGACTGCACAGCCCCAGCATTTT.

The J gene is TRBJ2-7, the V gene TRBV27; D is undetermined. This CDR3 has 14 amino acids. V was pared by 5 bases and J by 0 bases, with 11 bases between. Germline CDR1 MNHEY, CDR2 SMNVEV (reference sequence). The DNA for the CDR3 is TGTGCCAGCAGTCCCGAACAGAGCTCCTACGAGCAGTACTTC. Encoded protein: CASSPEQSSYEQYF.

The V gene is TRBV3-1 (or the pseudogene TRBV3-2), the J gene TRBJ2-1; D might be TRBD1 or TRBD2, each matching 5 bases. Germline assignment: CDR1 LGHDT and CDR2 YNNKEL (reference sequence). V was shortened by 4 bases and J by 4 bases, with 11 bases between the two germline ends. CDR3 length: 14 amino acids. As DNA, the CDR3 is TGTGCCAGCAGCCTCCGGGACCGATACAATGAGCAGTTCTTC. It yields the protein CASSLRDRYNEQFF.

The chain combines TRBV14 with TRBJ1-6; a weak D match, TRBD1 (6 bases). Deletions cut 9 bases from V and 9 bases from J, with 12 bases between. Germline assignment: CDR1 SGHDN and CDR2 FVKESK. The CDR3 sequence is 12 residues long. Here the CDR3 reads CASNRDSSPLHF. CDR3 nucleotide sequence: TGTGCCAGTAACAGGGATTCTTCACCCCTCCACTTT.

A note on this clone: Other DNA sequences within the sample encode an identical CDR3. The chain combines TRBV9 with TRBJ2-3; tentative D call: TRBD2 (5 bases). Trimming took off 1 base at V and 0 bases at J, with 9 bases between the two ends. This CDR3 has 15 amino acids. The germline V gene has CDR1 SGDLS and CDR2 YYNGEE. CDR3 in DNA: TGTGCCAGCAGCGTAAGCGGAGCGAGCACAGATACGCAGTATTTT. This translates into CASSVSGASTDTQYF.

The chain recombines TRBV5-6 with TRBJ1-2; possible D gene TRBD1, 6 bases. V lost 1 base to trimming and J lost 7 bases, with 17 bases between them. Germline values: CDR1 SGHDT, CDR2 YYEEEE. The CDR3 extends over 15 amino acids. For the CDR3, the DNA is TGTGCCAGCAGCTTGAGTCGGTGGGGGCGCTCTGGCTACACCTTC. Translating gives CASSLSRWGRSGYTF. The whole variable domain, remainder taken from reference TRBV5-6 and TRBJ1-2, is DAGVTQSPTHLIKTRGQQVTLRCSPKSGHDTVSWYQQALGQGPQFIFQYYEEEERQRGNFPDRFSGHQFPNYSSELNVNALLLGDSALYLCASSLSRWGRSGYTFGSGTRLTVV.

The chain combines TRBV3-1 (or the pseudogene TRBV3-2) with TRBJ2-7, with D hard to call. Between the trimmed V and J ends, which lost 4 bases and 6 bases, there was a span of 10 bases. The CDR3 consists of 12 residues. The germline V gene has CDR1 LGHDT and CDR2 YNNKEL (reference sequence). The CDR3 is CASSLHVSEQYF. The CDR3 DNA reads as TGTGCCAGCAGCCTCCATGTCTCCGAGCAGTACTTC.

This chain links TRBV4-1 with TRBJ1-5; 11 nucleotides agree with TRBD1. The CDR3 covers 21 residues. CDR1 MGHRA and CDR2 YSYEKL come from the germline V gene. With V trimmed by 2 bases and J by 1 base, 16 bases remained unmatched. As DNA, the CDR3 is TGCGCCAGCAGCCAATTCTATTACGGACAGGGGGCTAGTACGAGCAATCAGCCCCAGCATTTT. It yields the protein CASSQFYYGQGASTSNQPQHF.

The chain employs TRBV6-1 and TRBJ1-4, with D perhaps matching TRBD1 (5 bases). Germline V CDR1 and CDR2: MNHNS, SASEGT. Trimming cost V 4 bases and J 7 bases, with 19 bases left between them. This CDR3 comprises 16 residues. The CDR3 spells CASSASGLVGREKLFF. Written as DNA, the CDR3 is TGTGCCAGCAGTGCCTCAGGGTTAGTGGGGCGTGAAAAACTGTTTTTT.

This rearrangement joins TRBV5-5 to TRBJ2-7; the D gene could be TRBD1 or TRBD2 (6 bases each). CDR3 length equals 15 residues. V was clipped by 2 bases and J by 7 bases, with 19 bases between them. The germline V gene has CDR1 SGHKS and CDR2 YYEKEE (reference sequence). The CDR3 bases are TGTGCCAGCAGCTTCGGGGGCGGACCGTCGAGTGAGCAGTACTTC. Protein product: CASSFGGGPSSEQYF.